This paragraph reports one T cell receptor (beta chain). Antigen: not known. The sample carries other DNA sequences with the same CDR3. The length of the CDR3 is 11 residues. Germline CDR1 is GTSNPN and CDR2 is SVGIG (reference sequence). V lost 3 bases and J lost 9, with 8 bases in between. The data stem from a study of CD8+ T cells in alopecia areata. The authors extracted RNA and reverse transcribed it into cDNA as the sequencing template. Method: immunoSEQ multiplex PCR; TCRdb's copy keeps in-frame clones and lacks some. This sample yields roughly 120,000 clones, of which approximately 58% are seen a single time; around 2.7% belongs to the top ten. Findings and limits, study-wide: Higher clonality than in normal scalp was seen in lesional scalp, especially alopecia totalis/universalis. Mice showed TCR sharing more clearly than patients did, possibly owing to HLA.

Sequencing used CD4+ T cells sorted from blood. This clonotype originated in a human donor in good health. The chain recombines TRBV30 with TRBJ2-2; no firm D call. CDR3 in amino acids: CAWSPTRELFF. CDR3 bases: TGTGCCTGGAGCCCCACGAGGGAGCTGTTTTTT. The full variable domain, in which reference TRBV30 and TRBJ2-2 provide the parts outside the CDR3, is SQTIHQWPATLVQPVGSPLSLECTVEGTSNPNLYWYRQAAGRGLQLLFYSVGIGQISSEVPQNLSASRPQDRQFILSSKKLLLSDSGFYLCAWSPTRELFFGEGSRLTVL.